This T cell receptor beta chain was captured in a study of blood T cell repertoires in COVID-19. Across the whole study: From the United States, Italy and Spain came samples of acute and convalescent COVID-19.

As originally analysed: Quantification of nucleated cells was approximated via reference gene primer amplification. Sequencing was performed with immunoSEQ multiplex PCR; in TCRdb, only in-frame clones are kept and a portion is missing. V, J and clone size derive from that table, while D and trimming were established from the DNA sequence. This repertoire shows approximately 210,000 clones, roughly nine tenths found once; its top ten account for approximately 0.66%. Germline V CDR1 and CDR2: MNHEY, SMNVEV (reference sequence). J gave up 7 bases and V 4 bases, and 5 bases lay outside the gene matches. The CDR3 is made up of 15 amino acids. Concerning this clone itself: Other DNA sequences from this sample encode an identical CDR3 as well.

Sequencing was performed on peripheral blood. The sequence was obtained from a man aged 40-49 years with acute or convalescent COVID-19. V gene TRBV27 combines with J gene TRBJ1-4; 11 bases line up with TRBD1. CDR3 bases: TGTGCCAGCAGTTCCCCGGGACAGGGGGTTGAAAAACTGTTTTTT. Translating it yields CASSSPGQGVEKLFF.